What follows are 12 T cell receptor beta chains derived from one specimen sequenced in a study of T cell repertoires in cytomegalovirus infection. TCRdb redid the calling of the reads with MiXCR, one entry per CDR3 protein. The sample holds around 130,000 distinct CDR3 sequences, approximately 8.8% seen once. The sequencing input was PBMCs. The receptors originated from a human donor in good health (CMV status not recorded). Some clones in this sample may be carry-over from other donors' samples.

This clonotype was seen more than once but under ten times. The chain carries TRBV18 and TRBJ1-4, with a possible D match to TRBD1 (6 bases). Looked up from germline, CDR1 is KGHSH and CDR2 is LQKENI. The CDR3 extends over 14 amino acids. Trimming took 3 bases from V and 7 from J, leaving 12 bases between them. The CDR3 loop is CASSPLTGPEKLFF. DNA for the CDR3: TGTGCCAGCTCACCGCTAACAGGGCCTGAAAAACTGTTTTTT.

V is TRBV18 and J is TRBJ1-2; D is unresolved. Per the germline V gene, CDR1 is KGHSH and CDR2 is LQKENI. V was cut by 3 bases and J by 2 bases, with 13 bases left in between. This CDR3 comprises 15 residues. The CDR3 loop is CASSPSGPRNYGYTF. The DNA of the CDR3 is TGTGCCAGCTCACCGAGTGGGCCGAGAAACTATGGCTACACCTTC.

Comment on this clonotype: This sequence may be a read error, since a much larger clone differs from it by one base. The V gene is TRBV7-6, the J gene TRBJ1-2; D may be TRBD1 (5 bases). The CDR3 has 14 residues. Germline CDR1 and CDR2: SGHVS and FNYEAQ. V lost 5 bases to trimming and J lost 3 bases, with 13 bases between them. CDR3: CASSPSTGDYGYTF. CDR3 sequence (DNA): TGTGCCAGCAGCCCGTCGACGGGGGACTATGGCTACACCTTC.

This clonotype was detected many times. The chain is built from TRBV7-2 and TRBJ1-1; 7 bases are a match to TRBD1. Germline V lookup: CDR1 SGHTA, CDR2 FQGNSA. The junction had 10 bases not matched to a gene; V was cut back by 1 base and J by 8 bases. The CDR3 extends over 15 amino acids. The CDR3 region is CASSLEGQQIWEAFF. In DNA, the CDR3 is TGTGCCAGCAGCTTAGAGGGACAGCAGATTTGGGAAGCTTTCTTT.

The table lists this clonotype with many counts. The rearrangement links TRBV7-8 to TRBJ2-5, with TRBD1 matching over 8 bases. The V segment lost 1 base and the J segment 1 base; nucleotides outside the gene matches: 5. Germline CDR1 reads SGHVS; CDR2 reads FQNEAQ. The CDR3 length is 16 residues. The DNA for the CDR3 is TGTGCCAGCAGCTTAGGGACAGGGCAAATCCAAGAGACCCAGTACTTC. Translated: CASSLGTGQIQETQYF.

The V and J genes are TRBV28 and TRBJ1-1; D is uncertain. The ends were cut back, 5 bases at V and 7 bases at J, with 14 bases in the middle. This CDR3 region has 13 residues. The V gene's germline CDR1 is MDHEN and CDR2 SYDVKM. In DNA, the CDR3 is TGTGCCAGCAGTCCAAGGTCGGGCCGTGAAGCTTTCTTT. Its protein product is CASSPRSGREAFF.

This clonotype was seen at least ten times. The chain has TRBV28 and TRBJ1-2; D ambiguous. This CDR3 has 14 amino acids. Germline values: CDR1 MDHEN, CDR2 SYDVKM. Trimming removed 3 bases at V and 4 bases at J, with 12 bases between. The DNA for the CDR3 is TGTGCCAGCAGTTTCGAACCTTGGAGCTATGGCTACACCTTC. It codes for CASSFEPWSYGYTF.

This clonotype was detected ten times or more. The chain employs TRBV2 and TRBJ1-6, with 8 nucleotides matching TRBD1. With 6 bases clipped from V and 6 bases from J, the junction kept 1 base outside the gene matches. Germline V gives CDR1 SNHLY, CDR2 FYNNEI. This CDR3 has 13 amino acids. The CDR3 sequence: CASRDRVNSPLHF. The DNA of the CDR3 is TGTGCCAGCAGGGACAGGGTTAATTCACCCCTCCACTTT.

This clonotype was observed a handful of times. The rearrangement uses TRBV20-1 and TRBJ2-3, with 13 bases aligning to TRBD2. This CDR3 comprises 16 residues. Germline-derived CDR1 and CDR2 are DFQATT and SNEGSKA (reference sequence). V lost 5 bases to trimming and J lost 3 bases; unmatched junction nucleotides: 8. This chain's CDR3 is CSALFGLAGVTDTQYF. DNA of the CDR3: TGCAGTGCTTTATTCGGACTAGCGGGGGTAACAGATACGCAGTATTTT.

The table lists this clonotype with a few counts. This rearrangement joins TRBV3-1 to TRBJ1-3, with D perhaps matching TRBD1 (5 bases). CDR1 and CDR2 from the germline V gene are LGHDT and YNNKEL (reference sequence). The CDR3 loop spans 15 amino acids. Trimming pared 3 bases from V and 4 bases from J, leaving 13 bases between. The CDR3 reads CASSHERTTGNTIYF. CDR3 nucleotides: TGTGCCAGCAGCCACGAGAGGACAACCGGAAACACCATATATTTT.

About this clonotype itself: A single base separates this from a much larger clone, so it may be a read error. This chain's CDR3 is CASSQDSEAGTEAFF. The CDR3 DNA follows: TGTGCCAGCAGTCAGGACAGTGAAGCGGGCACTGAAGCTTTCTTT. The chain recombines TRBV2 with TRBJ1-1; D perhaps matches TRBD1 (6 bases). This CDR3 contains 15 residues. Germline V gene data show CDR1 as SNHLY and CDR2 as FYNNEI. The V and J ends lost 5 bases and 4 bases respectively, with 17 bases between them.

This clonotype occurred a few times. This chain connects TRBV12-3 or TRBV12-4 to TRBJ2-3; D not certain. The ends were cut back, 5 bases at V and 2 bases at J, with 14 bases in the middle. The CDR3 sequence is 15 residues long. CDR3 loop: CASSQEIASTDTQYF. CDR3 DNA: TGTGCCAGCAGTCAGGAGATCGCTTCCACAGATACGCAGTATTTT.